These 17 T cell receptor beta chains came from one sample sequenced in a study of OX40 agonist ivuxolimab in advanced cancers. Profiling relied on immunoSEQ multiplex PCR, and the TCRdb table lists in-frame clones only, not all of them. The repertoire has 60,000 to 85,000 clones, around 94% of them found once; the top ten carry roughly 20%. The specimen was CD4+ or CD8+ T cells sorted from blood, collected in a trial of the OX40 agonist ivuxolimab. The receptors come from an adult with an advanced solid tumor such as melanoma, head and neck, liver or kidney cancer.

The rearrangement links TRBV7-9 to TRBJ2-1, with D possibly TRBD2 on 6 matching bases. Trimming left V 1 base short and J 9 bases short, with 10 bases between. The CDR3 covers 13 residues. The germline V gene has CDR1 SEHNR and CDR2 FQNEAQ (reference sequence). This CDR3 reads CASSLGGASEQFF. CDR3 coding DNA: TGTGCCAGCAGCTTAGGCGGGGCCAGTGAGCAGTTCTTC.

The genes are TRBV10-3 and TRBJ2-7; D tentatively reads TRBD1 or TRBD2 (5 bases each). The CDR3 runs 16 residues. Trimming removed 0 bases at V and 0 bases at J, with 12 bases between. The germline V gene has CDR1 ENHRY and CDR2 SYGVKD. CDR3 amino acids: CAISESGTAASYEQYF. CDR3 DNA: TGTGCCATCAGTGAGTCGGGGACGGCGGCCTCCTACGAGCAGTACTTC.

The chain is built from TRBV11-2 and TRBJ2-1; 7 nucleotides line up with TRBD2. The V and J ends lost 4 bases and 2 bases, in that order; junction bases with no gene match: 8. Germline V CDR1 and CDR2: SGHAT, FQNNGV. The CDR3 consists of 16 residues. CDR3 sequence: CASSSTRGSAYNEQFF. The DNA of the CDR3 is TGTGCCAGCAGCTCCACGCGGGGGTCGGCCTACAATGAGCAGTTCTTC. The complete variable domain, with remaining parts taken from reference TRBV11-2 and TRBJ2-1, reads EAGVAQSPRYKIIEKRQSVAFWCNPISGHATLYWYQQILGQGPKLLIQFQNNGVVDDSQLPKDRFSAERLKGVDSTLKIQPAKLEDSAVYLCASSSTRGSAYNEQFFGPGTRLTVL.

The rearrangement joins TRBV2 to TRBJ2-7; D possibly corresponds to TRBD1 (5 bases). The length of the CDR3 is 14 residues. The V end was cut by 3 bases, the J end by 2 bases, with 11 bases between. CDR1 SNHLY and CDR2 FYNNEI come from the germline V gene. CDR3 nucleotide sequence: TGTGCCAGCAGTGATCTTGACAGAGCCTACGAGCAGTACTTC. Its translation is CASSDLDRAYEQYF.

The CDR3 region is CASRGPYEQYF. The CDR3 DNA is TGTGCCAGCAGGGGACCATACGAGCAGTACTTC. This chain joins TRBV6-5 and TRBJ2-7, with D perhaps TRBD1 or TRBD2 (5 bases each). This CDR3 is built from 11 residues. V dropped 6 bases and J dropped 4 bases, with 7 bases sitting between them. The germline V gene has CDR1 MNHEY and CDR2 SVGAGI.

The chain carries TRBV27 and TRBJ2-2, with D perhaps matching TRBD2 (5 bases). This CDR3 spans 15 amino acids. Trimming removed 3 bases from V and 5 bases from J, with 13 bases in between. The germline V gene has CDR1 MNHEY and CDR2 SMNVEV (reference sequence). The CDR3 loop is CASSFGVLGTGELFF. Written as DNA, the CDR3 is TGTGCCAGCAGTTTCGGGGTCCTTGGGACCGGGGAGCTGTTTTTT.

This chain links TRBV15 with TRBJ2-7; D is ambiguous. This CDR3 has 13 residues. V lost 5 bases and J 1 base, leaving 9 bases between the germline ends. Looked up from germline, CDR1 is LNHNV and CDR2 is YYDKDF (reference sequence). The CDR3 spells CATSLDWSYEQYF. In DNA form, the CDR3 reads TGTGCCACCAGCTTAGACTGGTCCTACGAGCAGTACTTC.

The chain carries TRBV29-1 and TRBJ2-2, with D unresolved. The CDR3 length is 13 residues. Looked up from germline, CDR1 is SQVTM and CDR2 is ANQGSEA. V was trimmed by 3 bases and J by 1 base, leaving 6 bases between them. Here the CDR3 reads CSVDRENTGELFF. DNA of the CDR3: TGCAGCGTTGATCGAGAGAACACCGGGGAGCTGTTTTTT.

The chain has TRBV4-1 and TRBJ1-1; possible D gene TRBD1, 6 bases. The CDR3 covers 13 residues. The germline V gene encodes CDR1 MGHRA and CDR2 YSYEKL. With 3 bases removed from V and 7 bases from J, the gap between germline ends came to 12 bases. The CDR3 nucleotides read TGCGCCAGCAGCCAGTCGACAGGCAATGAAGCTTTCTTT. Protein: CASSQSTGNEAFF.

The count of this clone is one. V is TRBV6-4 and J is TRBJ2-3; D possibly matches TRBD1 or TRBD2 (5 bases each). The germline V gene has CDR1 MRHNA and CDR2 SNTAGT. The V end was cut by 8 bases, the J end by 6 bases, with 18 bases between. This CDR3 has 14 amino acids. The CDR3 region has the DNA TGTGCCAGCTCCCGGGACGGACTCACTGATACGCAGTATTTT. This codes for CASSRDGLTDTQYF.

J is TRBJ2-3 and V is TRBV4-3; a weak D match, TRBD2 (5 bases). The CDR3 has 14 residues. Germline-derived CDR1 and CDR2 are LGHNA and YSLEER. Deletions cut 3 bases from V and 2 bases from J, with 9 bases between. The CDR3: CASSQDSYTDTQYF. The CDR3 nucleotides are TGCGCCAGCAGCCAGGACTCCTACACAGATACGCAGTATTTT.

The chain uses TRBV4-1 and TRBJ2-7; D is unclear. Deletions cut 0 bases from V and 3 bases from J, with 3 bases between. The CDR3 length is 12 residues. The germline CDR1 and CDR2 sequences are MGHRA and YSYEKL. In DNA, the CDR3 is TGCGCCAGCAGCCAAGACGACTACGAGCAGTACTTC. It specifies CASSQDDYEQYF.

The V and J genes are TRBV7-9 and TRBJ1-5; 8 bases agree with TRBD1. From germline, CDR1 is SEHNR and CDR2 FQNEAQ (reference sequence). The ends lost 1 base at V and 7 bases at J; junction bases unmatched: 3. The CDR3 sequence is 14 residues long. CDR3 DNA: TGTGCCAGCAGCTTAGAACAGGGGGGCCAGCCCCAGCATTTT. It is translated as CASSLEQGGQPQHF.

The chain links TRBV9 to TRBJ2-2, with D perhaps matching TRBD2 (5 bases). Deletions cut 6 bases from V and 4 bases from J, with 19 bases between. This CDR3 spans 16 amino acids. Germline CDR1 is SGDLS and CDR2 is YYNGEE. The DNA for the CDR3 is TGTGCCAGCACCCCTAGCAGCGGACGCCCCACCGGGGAGCTGTTTTTT. It codes for CASTPSSGRPTGELFF.

The chain uses TRBV5-1 and TRBJ2-2, with TRBD2 identical over 10 bases. The CDR3 sequence is 15 residues long. Germline CDR1 is SGHRS and CDR2 is YFSETQ. V was clipped by 3 bases and J by 4 bases; unmatched bases: 3. The CDR3 region is CASSSTSGPTGELFF. CDR3 nucleotide sequence: TGCGCCAGCAGCTCGACTAGCGGGCCCACCGGGGAGCTGTTTTTT.

The V and J genes are TRBV7-2 and TRBJ2-5, with D uncertain. V was pared by 5 bases and J by 2 bases, with 12 bases between. The CDR3 has 14 amino acids. Germline V lookup: CDR1 SGHTA, CDR2 FQGNSA. CDR3 sequence (DNA): TGTGCCAGCAGCCCCGACGGGCCTCAAGAGACCCAGTACTTC. As protein: CASSPDGPQETQYF.

This clone was counted once. V is TRBV7-9 and J is TRBJ1-1; D is ambiguous. This CDR3 contains 13 residues. V gave up 1 base and J gave up 8 bases, with 11 bases separating them. CDR1 is SEHNR, CDR2 FQNEAQ, per germline (reference sequence). CDR3 residues: CASSLGNPGEAFF. CDR3 nucleotides: TGTGCCAGCAGCTTAGGCAATCCGGGCGAAGCTTTCTTT. Looking up the rest from reference TRBV7-9 and TRBJ1-1 gives the full variable domain: DTGVSQNPRHKITKRGQNVTFRCDPISEHNRLYWYRQTLGQGPEFLTYFQNEAQLEKSRLLSDRFSAERPKGSFSTLEIQRTEQGDSAMYLCASSLGNPGEAFFGQGTRLTVV.